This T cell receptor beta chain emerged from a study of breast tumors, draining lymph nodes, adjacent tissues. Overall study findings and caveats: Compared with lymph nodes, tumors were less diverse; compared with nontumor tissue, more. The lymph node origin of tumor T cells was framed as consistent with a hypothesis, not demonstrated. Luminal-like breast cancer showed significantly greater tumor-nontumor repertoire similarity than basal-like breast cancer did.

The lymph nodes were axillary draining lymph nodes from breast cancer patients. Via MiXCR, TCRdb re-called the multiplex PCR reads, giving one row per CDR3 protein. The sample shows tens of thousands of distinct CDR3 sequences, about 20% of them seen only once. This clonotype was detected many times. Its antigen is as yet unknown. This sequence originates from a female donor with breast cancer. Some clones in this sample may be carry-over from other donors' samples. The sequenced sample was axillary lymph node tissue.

The CDR3 is CAISDPRGNQPQHF. The CDR3 DNA reads TGTGCCATCAGTGACCCCCGGGGCAATCAGCCCCAGCATTTT. This sequence joins TRBV10-3 and TRBJ1-5; D ambiguous. CDR1 is ENHRY, CDR2 SYGVKD, per germline. V shed 3 bases and J shed 2 bases, with 8 bases lying between them. CDR3 length: 14 residues.